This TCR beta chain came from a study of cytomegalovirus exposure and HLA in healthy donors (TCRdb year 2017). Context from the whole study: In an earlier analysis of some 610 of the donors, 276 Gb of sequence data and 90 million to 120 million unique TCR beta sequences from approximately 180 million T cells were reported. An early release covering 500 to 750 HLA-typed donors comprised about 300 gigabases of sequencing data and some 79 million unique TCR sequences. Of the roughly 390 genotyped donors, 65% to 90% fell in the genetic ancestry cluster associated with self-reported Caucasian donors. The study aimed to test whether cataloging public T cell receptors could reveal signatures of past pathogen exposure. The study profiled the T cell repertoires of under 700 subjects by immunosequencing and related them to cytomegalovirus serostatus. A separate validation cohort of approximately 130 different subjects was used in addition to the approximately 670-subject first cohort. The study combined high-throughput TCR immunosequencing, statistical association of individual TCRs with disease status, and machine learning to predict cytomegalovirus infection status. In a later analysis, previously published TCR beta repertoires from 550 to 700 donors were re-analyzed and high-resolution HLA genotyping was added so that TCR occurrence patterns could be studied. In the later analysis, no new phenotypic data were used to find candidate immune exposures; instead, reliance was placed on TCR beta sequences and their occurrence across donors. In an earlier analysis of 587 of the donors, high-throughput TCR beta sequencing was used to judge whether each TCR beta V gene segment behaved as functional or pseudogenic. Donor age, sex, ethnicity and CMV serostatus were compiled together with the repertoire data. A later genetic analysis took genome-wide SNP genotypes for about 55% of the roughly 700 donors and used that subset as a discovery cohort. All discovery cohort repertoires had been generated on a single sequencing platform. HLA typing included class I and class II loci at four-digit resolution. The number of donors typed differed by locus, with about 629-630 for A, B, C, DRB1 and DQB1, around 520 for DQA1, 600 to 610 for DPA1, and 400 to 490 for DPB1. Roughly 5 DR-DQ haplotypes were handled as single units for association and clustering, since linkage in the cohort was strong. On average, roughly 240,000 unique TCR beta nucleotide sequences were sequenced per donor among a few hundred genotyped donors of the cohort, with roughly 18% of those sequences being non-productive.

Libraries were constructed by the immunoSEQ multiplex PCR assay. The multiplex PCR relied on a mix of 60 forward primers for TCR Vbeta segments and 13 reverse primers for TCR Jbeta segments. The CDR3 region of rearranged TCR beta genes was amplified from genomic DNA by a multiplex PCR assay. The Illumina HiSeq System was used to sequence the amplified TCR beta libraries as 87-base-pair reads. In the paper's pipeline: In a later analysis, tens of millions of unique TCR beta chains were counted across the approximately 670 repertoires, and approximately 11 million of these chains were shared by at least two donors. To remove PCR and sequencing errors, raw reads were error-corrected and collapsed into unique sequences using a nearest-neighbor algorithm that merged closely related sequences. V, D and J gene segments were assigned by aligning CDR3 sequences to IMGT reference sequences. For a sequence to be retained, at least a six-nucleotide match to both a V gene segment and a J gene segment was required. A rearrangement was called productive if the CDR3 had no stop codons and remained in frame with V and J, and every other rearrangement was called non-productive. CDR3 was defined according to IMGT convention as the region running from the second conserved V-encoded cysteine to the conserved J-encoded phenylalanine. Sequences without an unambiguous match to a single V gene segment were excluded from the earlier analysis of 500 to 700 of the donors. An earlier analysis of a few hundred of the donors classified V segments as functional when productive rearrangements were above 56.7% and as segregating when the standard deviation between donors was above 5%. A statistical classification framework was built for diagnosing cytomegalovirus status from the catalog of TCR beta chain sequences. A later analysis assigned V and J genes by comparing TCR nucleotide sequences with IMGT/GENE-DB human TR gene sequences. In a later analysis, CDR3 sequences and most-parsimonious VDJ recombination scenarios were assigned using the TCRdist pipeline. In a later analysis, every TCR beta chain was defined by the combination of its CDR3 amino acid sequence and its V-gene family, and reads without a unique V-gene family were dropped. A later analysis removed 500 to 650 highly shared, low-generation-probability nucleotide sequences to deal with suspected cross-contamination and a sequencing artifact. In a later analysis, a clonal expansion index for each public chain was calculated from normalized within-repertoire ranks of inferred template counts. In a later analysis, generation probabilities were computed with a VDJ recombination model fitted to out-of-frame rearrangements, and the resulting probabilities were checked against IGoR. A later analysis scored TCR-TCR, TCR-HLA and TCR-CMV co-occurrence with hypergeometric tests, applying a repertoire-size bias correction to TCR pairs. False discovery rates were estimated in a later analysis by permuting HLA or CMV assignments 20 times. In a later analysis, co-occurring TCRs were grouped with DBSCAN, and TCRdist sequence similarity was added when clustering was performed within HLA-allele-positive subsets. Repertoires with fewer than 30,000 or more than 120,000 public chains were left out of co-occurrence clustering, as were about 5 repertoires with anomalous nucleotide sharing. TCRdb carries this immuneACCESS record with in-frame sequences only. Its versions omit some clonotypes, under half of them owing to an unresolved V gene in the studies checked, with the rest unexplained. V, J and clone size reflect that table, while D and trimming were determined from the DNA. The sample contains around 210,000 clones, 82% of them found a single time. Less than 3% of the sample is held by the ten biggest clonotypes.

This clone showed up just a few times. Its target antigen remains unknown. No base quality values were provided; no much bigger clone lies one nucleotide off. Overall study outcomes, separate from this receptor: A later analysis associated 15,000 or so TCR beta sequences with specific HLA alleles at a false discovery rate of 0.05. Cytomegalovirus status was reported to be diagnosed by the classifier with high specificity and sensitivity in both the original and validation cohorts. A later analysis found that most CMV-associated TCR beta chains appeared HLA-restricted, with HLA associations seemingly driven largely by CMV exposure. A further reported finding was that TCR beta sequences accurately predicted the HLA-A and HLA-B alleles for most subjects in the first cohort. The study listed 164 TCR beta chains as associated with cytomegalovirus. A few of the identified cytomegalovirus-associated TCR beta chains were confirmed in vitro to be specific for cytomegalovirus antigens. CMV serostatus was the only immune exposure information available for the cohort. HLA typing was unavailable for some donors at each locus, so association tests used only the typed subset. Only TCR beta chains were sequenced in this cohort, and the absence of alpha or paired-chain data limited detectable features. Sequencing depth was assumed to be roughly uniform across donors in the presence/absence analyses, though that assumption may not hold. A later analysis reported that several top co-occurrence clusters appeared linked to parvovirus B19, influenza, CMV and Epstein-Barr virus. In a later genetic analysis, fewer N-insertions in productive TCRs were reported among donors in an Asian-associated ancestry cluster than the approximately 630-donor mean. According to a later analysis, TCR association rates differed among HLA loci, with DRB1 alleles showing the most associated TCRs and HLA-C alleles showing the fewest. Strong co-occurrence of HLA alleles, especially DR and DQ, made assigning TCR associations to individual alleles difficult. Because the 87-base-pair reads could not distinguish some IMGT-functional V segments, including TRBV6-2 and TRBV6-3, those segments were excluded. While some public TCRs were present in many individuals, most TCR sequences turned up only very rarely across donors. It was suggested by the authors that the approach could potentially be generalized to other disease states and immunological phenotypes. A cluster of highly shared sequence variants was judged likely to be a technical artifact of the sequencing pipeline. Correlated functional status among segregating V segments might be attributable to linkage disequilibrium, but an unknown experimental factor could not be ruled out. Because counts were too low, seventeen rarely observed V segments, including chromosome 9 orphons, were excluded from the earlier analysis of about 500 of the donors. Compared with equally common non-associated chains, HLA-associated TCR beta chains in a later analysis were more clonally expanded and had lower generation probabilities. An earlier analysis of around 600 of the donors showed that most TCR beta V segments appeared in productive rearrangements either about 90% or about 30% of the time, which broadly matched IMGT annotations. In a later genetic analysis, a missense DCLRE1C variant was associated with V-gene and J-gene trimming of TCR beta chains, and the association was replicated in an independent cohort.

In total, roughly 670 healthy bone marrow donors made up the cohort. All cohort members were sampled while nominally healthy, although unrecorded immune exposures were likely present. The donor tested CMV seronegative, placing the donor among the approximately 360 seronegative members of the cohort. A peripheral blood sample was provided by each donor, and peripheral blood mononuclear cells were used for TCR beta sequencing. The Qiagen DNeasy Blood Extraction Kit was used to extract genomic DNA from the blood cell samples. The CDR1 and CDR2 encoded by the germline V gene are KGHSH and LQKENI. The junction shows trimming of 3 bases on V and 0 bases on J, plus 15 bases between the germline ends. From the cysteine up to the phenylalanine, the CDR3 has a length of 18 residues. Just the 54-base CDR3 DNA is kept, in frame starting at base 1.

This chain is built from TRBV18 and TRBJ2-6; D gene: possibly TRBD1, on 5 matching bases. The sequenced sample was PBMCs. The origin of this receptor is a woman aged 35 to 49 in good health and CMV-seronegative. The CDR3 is CASSPLGQGSSGANVLTF. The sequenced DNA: TGTGCCAGCTCACCGCTTGGCCAGGGAAGCTCTGGGGCCAACGTCCTGACTTTC.